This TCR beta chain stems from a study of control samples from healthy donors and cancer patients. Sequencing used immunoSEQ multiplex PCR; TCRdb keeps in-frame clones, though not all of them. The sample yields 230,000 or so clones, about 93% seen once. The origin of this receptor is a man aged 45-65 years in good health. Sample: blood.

For the CDR3, the DNA is TGTGCCAGCAGGCTATTGACAGGGGGCAATCAGCCCCAGCATTTT. This sequence encodes CASRLLTGGNQPQHF. The V call is TRBV28, the J call TRBJ1-5, with TRBD1 matching over 8 bases. Per germline, CDR1 MDHEN and CDR2 SYDVKM. CDR3 length: 15 residues. J was trimmed by 2 bases and V by 6 bases; bases with no gene match: 6. Combining the CDR3 with reference TRBV28 and TRBJ1-5 gives the whole variable domain DVKVTQSSRYLVKRTGEKVFLECVQDMDHENMFWYRQDPGLGLRLIYFSYDVKMKEKGDIPEGYSVSREKKERFSLILESASTNQTSMYLCASRLLTGGNQPQHFGDGTRLSIL.